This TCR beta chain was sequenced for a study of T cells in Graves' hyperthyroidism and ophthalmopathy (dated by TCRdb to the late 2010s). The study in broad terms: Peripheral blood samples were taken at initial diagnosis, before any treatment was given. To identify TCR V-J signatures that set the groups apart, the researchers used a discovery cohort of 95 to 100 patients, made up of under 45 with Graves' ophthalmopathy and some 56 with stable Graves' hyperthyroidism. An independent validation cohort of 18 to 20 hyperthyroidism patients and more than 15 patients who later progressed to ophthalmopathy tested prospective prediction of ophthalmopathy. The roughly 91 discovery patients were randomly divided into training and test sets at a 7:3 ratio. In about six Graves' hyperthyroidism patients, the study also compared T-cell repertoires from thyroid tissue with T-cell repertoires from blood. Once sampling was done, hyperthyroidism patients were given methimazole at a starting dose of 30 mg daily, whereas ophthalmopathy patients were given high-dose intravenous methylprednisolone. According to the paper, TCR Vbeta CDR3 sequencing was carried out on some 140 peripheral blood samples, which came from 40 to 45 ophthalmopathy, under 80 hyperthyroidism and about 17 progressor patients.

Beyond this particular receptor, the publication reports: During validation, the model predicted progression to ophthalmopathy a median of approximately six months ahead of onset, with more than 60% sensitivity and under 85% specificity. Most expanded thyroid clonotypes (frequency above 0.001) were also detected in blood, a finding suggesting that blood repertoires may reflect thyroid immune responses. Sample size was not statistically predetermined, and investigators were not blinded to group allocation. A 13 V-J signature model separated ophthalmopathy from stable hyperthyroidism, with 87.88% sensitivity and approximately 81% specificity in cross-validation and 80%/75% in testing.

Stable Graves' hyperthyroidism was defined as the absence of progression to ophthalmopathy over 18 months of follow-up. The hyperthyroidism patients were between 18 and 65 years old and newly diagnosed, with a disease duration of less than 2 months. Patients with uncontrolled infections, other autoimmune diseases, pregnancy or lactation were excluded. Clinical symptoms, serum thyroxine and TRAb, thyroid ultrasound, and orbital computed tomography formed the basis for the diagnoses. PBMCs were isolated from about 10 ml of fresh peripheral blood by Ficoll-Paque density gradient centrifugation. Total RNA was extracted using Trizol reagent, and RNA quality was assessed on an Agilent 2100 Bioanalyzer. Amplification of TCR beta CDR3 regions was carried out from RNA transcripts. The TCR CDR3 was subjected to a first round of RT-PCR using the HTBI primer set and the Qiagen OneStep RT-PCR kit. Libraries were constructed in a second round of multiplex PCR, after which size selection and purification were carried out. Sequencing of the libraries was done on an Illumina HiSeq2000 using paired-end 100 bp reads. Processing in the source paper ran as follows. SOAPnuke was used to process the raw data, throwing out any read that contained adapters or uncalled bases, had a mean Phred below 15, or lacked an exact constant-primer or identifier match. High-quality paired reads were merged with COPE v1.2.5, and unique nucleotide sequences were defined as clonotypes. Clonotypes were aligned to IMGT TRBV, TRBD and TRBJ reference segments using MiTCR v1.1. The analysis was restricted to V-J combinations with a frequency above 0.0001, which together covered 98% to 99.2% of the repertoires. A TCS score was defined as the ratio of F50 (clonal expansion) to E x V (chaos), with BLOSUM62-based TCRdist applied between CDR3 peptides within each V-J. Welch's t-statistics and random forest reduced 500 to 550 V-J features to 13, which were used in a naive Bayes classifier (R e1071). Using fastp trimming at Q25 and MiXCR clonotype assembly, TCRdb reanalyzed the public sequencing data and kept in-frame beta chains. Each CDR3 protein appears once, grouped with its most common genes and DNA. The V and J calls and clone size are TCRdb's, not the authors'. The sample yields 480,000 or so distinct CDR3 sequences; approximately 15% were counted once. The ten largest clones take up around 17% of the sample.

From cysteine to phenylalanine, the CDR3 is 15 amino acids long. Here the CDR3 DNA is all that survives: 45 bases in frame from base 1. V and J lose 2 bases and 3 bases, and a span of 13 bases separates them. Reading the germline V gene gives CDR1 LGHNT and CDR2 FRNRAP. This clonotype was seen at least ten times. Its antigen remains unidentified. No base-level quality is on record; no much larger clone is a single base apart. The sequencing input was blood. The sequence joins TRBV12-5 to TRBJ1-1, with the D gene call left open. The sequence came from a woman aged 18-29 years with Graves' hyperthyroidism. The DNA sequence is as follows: TGTGCTAGTGGTTTGTCGCGGACCACGGACACTGAAGCTTTCTTT. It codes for CASGLSRTTDTEAFF. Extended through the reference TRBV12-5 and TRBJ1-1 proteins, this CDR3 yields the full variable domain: DARVTQTPRHKVTEMGQEVTMRCQPILGHNTVFWYRQTMMQGLELLAYFRNRAPLDDSGMPKDRFSAEMPDATLATLKIQPSEPRDSAVYFCASGLSRTTDTEAFFGQGTRLTVV.